This passage covers 32 T cell receptor beta chains from one sample sequenced in a study of T cell repertoires in cytomegalovirus infection. TCRdb reprocessed the reads via MiXCR and lists one record per CDR3 protein. The table lists about 490,000 distinct CDR3 sequences, 16% of them singletons. The sample taken for sequencing was CD8+ T cells from PBMCs. The receptors come from a human donor in good health (CMV status not recorded). Some clones in this sample may be carry-over from other donors' samples.

This clonotype was detected ten times or more. The chain recombines TRBV7-2 with TRBJ1-2; 8 nucleotides agree with TRBD1. J gave up 0 bases and V 5 bases, and 11 bases lay outside the gene matches. CDR1 is SGHTA, CDR2 FQGNSA, per germline. This CDR3 is 17 amino acids long. Written as DNA, the CDR3 is TGTGCCAGCAGCACCATCCGGACAGGGCCAGCTAACTATGGCTACACCTTC. As protein: CASSTIRTGPANYGYTF.

In its sample, this clonotype was seen many times. The rearrangement joins TRBV7-9 to TRBJ2-7; D is perhaps TRBD1 (5 bases). There are 14 residues in the CDR3. Germline-derived CDR1 and CDR2 are SEHNR and FQNEAQ (reference sequence). Trimming left V 1 base short and J 3 bases short, with 10 bases between. The CDR3 DNA reads as TGTGCCAGCAGCTTAGAGGGGTTTAACTACGAGCAGTACTTC. This encodes CASSLEGFNYEQYF.

The V gene is TRBV6-1, the J gene TRBJ1-6, with D maybe TRBD1 (5 bases). CDR1 is MNHNS, CDR2 SASEGT, per germline. This CDR3 has 12 amino acids. Trimming left V 1 base short and J 16 bases short, with 11 bases between. The CDR3 coding sequence is TGTGCCAGCAGTGAAGGGGGGGTGGGACTCCACTTT. Protein sequence: CASSEGGVGLHF.

This clonotype has at least ten counts. V is TRBV7-8 and J is TRBJ2-7, with D tentatively TRBD2 (5 bases). Trimming left V 7 bases short and J 0 bases short, with 16 bases between. Germline V gives CDR1 SGHVS, CDR2 FQNEAQ. This CDR3 has 15 amino acids. In DNA, the CDR3 is TGTGCCAGCACCCTAGCCCCGATGAGCTCCTACGAGCAGTACTTC. This encodes CASTLAPMSSYEQYF.

This clonotype was found many times. This chain uses TRBV11-2 with TRBJ1-1, with D possibly matching TRBD1 (6 bases). The CDR3 is 16 residues long. V dropped 3 bases and J dropped 0 bases, with 14 bases sitting between them. In germline, CDR1 is SGHAT, CDR2 FQNNGV. CDR3 loop: CASSFPDRLMNTEAFF. For the CDR3, the DNA is TGTGCCAGCAGCTTCCCGGACAGATTAATGAACACTGAAGCTTTCTTT.

The rearrangement uses TRBV6-2 or TRBV6-3 and TRBJ1-2; 9 positions agree with TRBD1. CDR3 length equals 14 residues. Trimming at V came to 6 bases and at J to 2 bases, leaving 4 bases not matched to a gene. Germline assignment: CDR1 MNHEY and CDR2 SVGEGT. CDR3 sequence: CASRHRGPNYGYTF. CDR3 sequence (DNA): TGTGCCAGCAGACACAGGGGGCCGAACTATGGCTACACCTTC.

The CDR3 DNA follows: TGTGCCAGCAGCGGGAACCGGGACAGGGTTTGGGTAGGGGCCAACGTCCTGACTTTC. It codes for CASSGNRDRVWVGANVLTF. The genes are TRBV28 and TRBJ2-6; 9 bases map to TRBD1. CDR1 is MDHEN, CDR2 SYDVKM, per germline. Trimming took 6 bases from V and 4 from J; bases not matched to a gene: 16. The CDR3 runs 19 residues.

For this clonotype: The CDR3 end shows no conserved phenylalanine or tryptophan, and so a read error is likely. The DNA is omitted, as the CDR3 cannot be located on it reliably, and the CDR3 follows TCRdb's listing. The chain employs TRBV7-2 and TRBJ2-5. Termini included, the CDR3 measures 13 amino acids. Germline assignment: CDR1 SGHTA and CDR2 FQGNSA. CDR3 amino acids: CASSLEEWETQCL.

This chain joins TRBV20-1 and TRBJ2-2; D call uncertain. Germline assignment: CDR1 DFQATT and CDR2 SNEGSKA (reference sequence). The CDR3 extends over 12 amino acids. The ends were cut back, 8 bases at V and 1 base at J, with 8 bases in the middle. The CDR3 protein is CSIHGNTGELFF. CDR3 nucleotide sequence: TGCAGTATACACGGGAACACCGGGGAGCTGTTTTTT.

A few counts support this clonotype. This chain uses TRBV5-6 with TRBJ1-5; perhaps TRBD1 as D (6 bases). The CDR3 consists of 14 residues. The germline CDR1 and CDR2 sequences are SGHDT and YYEEEE. V lost 5 bases to trimming and J lost 2 bases, with 11 bases between them. DNA for the CDR3: TGTGCCAGCAGTGCAGGGGTCGGCAATCAGCCCCAGCATTTT. Its protein product is CASSAGVGNQPQHF. The full variable domain, in which reference TRBV5-6 and TRBJ1-5 provide the parts outside the CDR3, is DAGVTQSPTHLIKTRGQQVTLRCSPKSGHDTVSWYQQALGQGPQFIFQYYEEEERQRGNFPDRFSGHQFPNYSSELNVNALLLGDSALYLCASSAGVGNQPQHFGDGTRLSIL.

This clonotype has at least ten counts. This rearrangement joins TRBV12-3 or TRBV12-4 to TRBJ2-7; 15 nucleotides match TRBD2. There are 15 residues in the CDR3. V trimming: 4 bases; J trimming: 2 bases; junction bases outside the gene matches: 0. CDR3 amino acids: CASSWTSGRAYEQYF. CDR3 in DNA: TGTGCCAGCAGTTGGACTAGCGGGAGGGCCTACGAGCAGTACTTC.

This clonotype has more than one count but fewer than ten. V usage is TRBV27 and J usage is TRBJ1-5; a possible D gene is TRBD1 (6 bases). Germline V CDR1 and CDR2: MNHEY, SMNVEV (reference sequence). V was cut by 6 bases and J by 7 bases, with 22 bases left in between. This CDR3 spans 16 amino acids. CDR3 DNA sequence: TGTGCCAGCAGCCCATCGACAGGAGATATGGGGCAGCCCCAGCATTTT. Its translation is CASSPSTGDMGQPQHF.

This clonotype was observed a few times. J is TRBJ2-1 and V is TRBV20-1, with 11 bases aligning to TRBD2. The ends lost 4 bases at V and 6 bases at J; junction bases unmatched: 5. This CDR3 contains 14 residues. Germline loops: CDR1 DFQATT, CDR2 SNEGSKA (reference sequence). CDR3 protein: CSATLAGGGNEQFF. Here the CDR3 DNA reads TGCAGTGCTACGCTAGCGGGGGGAGGCAATGAGCAGTTCTTC.

This clonotype was observed many times. This chain connects TRBV27 to TRBJ2-7; D gene ambiguous. Germline CDR1 MNHEY, CDR2 SMNVEV (reference sequence). The CDR3 sequence is 14 residues long. V shed 2 bases and J shed 0 bases, with 8 bases lying between them. The CDR3 here is CASSLGQTSYEQYF. CDR3 sequence (DNA): TGTGCCAGCAGTTTAGGCCAGACCTCCTACGAGCAGTACTTC.

Details on this clonotype: Mismatch with germline at one junction end may stem from a read error. The chain employs TRBV7-6 and TRBJ2-2; the match to TRBD2 covers 12 bases. This CDR3 is built from 19 residues. From germline, CDR1 is SGHVS and CDR2 FNYEAQ. In nucleotides, the CDR3 is TGTGCCAGAAGCTTAGTTCCTCTACTAGCGGGAGGCGTCACCGGGGAGCTGTTTTTT. Translated, it gives CARSLVPLLAGGVTGELFF.

This clonotype was recorded many times. The chain carries TRBV6-1 and TRBJ2-4; perhaps TRBD1 as D (6 bases). CDR1 MNHNS and CDR2 SASEGT come from the germline V gene. CDR3 length equals 13 residues. V lost 8 bases and J 7 bases, leaving 15 bases between the germline ends. The CDR3 reads CASAQGIANIQYF. CDR3 sequence (DNA): TGTGCCAGCGCACAGGGTATTGCGAACATTCAGTACTTC.

The chain has TRBV6-1 and TRBJ1-2, with 9 nucleotides matching TRBD1. Germline trimming cut 5 bases from V and 3 bases from J; bases unmatched to any gene: 7. The length of the CDR3 is 15 residues. From germline, CDR1 is MNHNS and CDR2 SASEGT. Here the CDR3 DNA reads TGTGCCAGCAGTTCAGGGACAGGGAACGACTATGGCTACACCTTC. It is translated as CASSSGTGNDYGYTF.

This clonotype has at least ten counts. The J gene is TRBJ1-4, the V gene TRBV6-1, with D hard to call. The CDR3 runs 17 residues. The V gene lost 4 bases and the J gene lost 7 bases, with 22 bases spanning the gap. CDR1 is MNHNS, CDR2 SASEGT, per germline. CDR3 in amino acids: CASSGALWTEDPEKLFF. CDR3 bases: TGTGCCAGCAGTGGGGCCTTGTGGACGGAGGACCCTGAAAAACTGTTTTTT.

A note on this clonotype: It may be a read error: a sequence one base away is much more abundant. No conserved phenylalanine or tryptophan ends this CDR3, so it is likely a read error. J is TRBJ2-7 and V is TRBV7-9; TRBD2 might be the D (6 bases). Germline loops: CDR1 SEHNR, CDR2 FQNEAQ (reference sequence). V was cut by 4 bases and J by 3 bases, with 10 bases left in between. The CDR3 consists of 13 residues. The CDR3 region is CASSSGVLYEQYL. CDR3 coding DNA: TGTGCCAGCAGCTCGGGAGTCCTCTACGAGCAGTACTTA.

The chain joins TRBV5-1 to TRBJ2-7; D possibly corresponds to TRBD2 (5 bases). CDR3 length equals 14 residues. Germline CDR1 and CDR2: SGHRS and YFSETQ. Trimming removed 0 bases at V and 3 bases at J, with 10 bases between. The CDR3 here is CASSLGGSLYEQYF. The CDR3 nucleotides are TGCGCCAGCAGCTTGGGTGGGAGTCTCTACGAGCAGTACTTC.

The table lists this clonotype with a count of one. A much larger clone sits a single nucleotide away, making a read error possible. V usage is TRBV7-9 and J usage is TRBJ2-7; D might be TRBD1 (5 bases). Per the germline V gene, CDR1 is SEHNR and CDR2 is FQNEAQ (reference sequence). This CDR3 has 16 residues. Trimming pared 5 bases from V and 1 base from J, leaving 18 bases between. The CDR3 DNA is TGTGCCAGCAGCCACTCTTACCAGGGCTCATCCTACGAGCAGTACTTC. Its protein is CASSHSYQGSSYEQYF.

This chain connects TRBV4-1 to TRBJ2-7, with 12 positions matching TRBD1. The CDR3 length is 16 residues. Germline values: CDR1 MGHRA, CDR2 YSYEKL. The junction had 7 bases not matched to a gene; V was cut back by 3 bases and J by 4 bases. The CDR3 DNA is TGCGCCAGCAGCCACCCCGGGACAGGGGGCGCTTACGAGCAGTACTTC. It is translated as CASSHPGTGGAYEQYF.

This clonotype was counted between two and nine times. The J gene is TRBJ1-2, the V gene TRBV28; D might be TRBD1 (5 bases). Trimming left V 6 bases short and J 0 bases short, with 17 bases between. There are 16 residues in the CDR3. Germline CDR1 and CDR2: MDHEN and SYDVKM. The CDR3 bases are TGTGCCAGCAGACCTGGGACCTTCCGAGCTAACTATGGCTACACCTTC. This encodes CASRPGTFRANYGYTF.

This clonotype was counted many times. The rearrangement joins TRBV7-9 to TRBJ1-2, with 7 bases that match TRBD1. Germline V gene lookup returns CDR1 SEHNR and CDR2 FQNEAQ (reference sequence). V dropped 6 bases and J dropped 4; count of bases not matched to a gene: 5. This CDR3 has 13 residues. CDR3 region: CASSQRTGYGYTF. CDR3 bases: TGTGCCAGCAGTCAAAGGACAGGCTATGGCTACACCTTC.

To note about this clonotype: A much larger clonotype is one base distant, so this may be a read error. V gene TRBV7-6 combines with J gene TRBJ2-3, with 9 bases fitting TRBD2. The CDR3 loop spans 15 amino acids. Per germline, CDR1 SGHVS and CDR2 FNYEAQ. The CDR3 DNA is TGTGCCAGCAGCTCTAGGACTAGCGCCACAGATACGAAGTATTTT. This translates into CASSSRTSATDTKYF.

The chain employs TRBV20-1 and TRBJ1-6, with a tentative D call TRBD1 (6 bases). Germline V gene data show CDR1 as DFQATT and CDR2 as SNEGSKA (reference sequence). The CDR3 sequence is 16 residues long. Trimming left V 6 bases short and J 0 bases short, with 15 bases between. The CDR3 loop is CSAPKQGSSYNSPLHF. CDR3 DNA sequence: TGCAGTGCGCCCAAACAGGGAAGCTCCTATAATTCACCCCTCCACTTT.

The chain couples TRBV20-1 to TRBJ2-7; no reliable D call. Germline CDR1 and CDR2: DFQATT and SNEGSKA (reference sequence). The V and J ends lost 0 bases and 0 bases respectively, with 12 bases between them. CDR3 length: 15 residues. CDR3 sequence (DNA): TGCAGTGCTAGAGATAGTCGACGGAGCTCCTACGAGCAGTACTTC. Translated: CSARDSRRSSYEQYF.

About this clonotype: The junction departs from the called germline gene at one end, perhaps through a read error. The chain links TRBV27 to TRBJ1-2; weak D call: TRBD1 (5 bases). This CDR3 contains 13 residues. Germline V lookup: CDR1 MNHEY, CDR2 SMNVEV (reference sequence). The CDR3 DNA reads TGTGCCAGCCGGGCAGGGAACCACTTTGGCTACAACTTC. Protein: CASRAGNHFGYNF.

This clonotype was seen at least ten times. The V and J genes are TRBV6-1 and TRBJ1-5; D ambiguous. This CDR3 comprises 14 residues. V was pared by 4 bases and J by 3 bases, with 10 bases between. The germline V gene has CDR1 MNHNS and CDR2 SASEGT. The CDR3 here is CASSVWTDNQPQHF. The CDR3 nucleotides are TGTGCCAGCAGTGTGTGGACCGACAATCAGCCCCAGCATTTT.

The gene calls are TRBV5-1 and TRBJ2-4, with a weak D call TRBD2 (5 bases). CDR3 length: 16 amino acids. V lost 4 bases and J 2 bases, leaving 16 bases between the germline ends. CDR1 SGHRS and CDR2 YFSETQ come from the germline V gene. For the CDR3, the DNA is TGCGCCAGCAGCCCGGAGGAGGCCGGGTCCAAAAACATTCAGTACTTC. Its protein is CASSPEEAGSKNIQYF. Looking up the rest from reference TRBV5-1 and TRBJ2-4 gives the full variable domain: KAGVTQTPRYLIKTRGQQVTLSCSPISGHRSVSWYQQTPGQGLQFLFEYFSETQRNKGNFPGRFSGRQFSNSRSEMNVSTLELGDSALYLCASSPEEAGSKNIQYFGAGTRLSVL.

This chain uses TRBV28 with TRBJ2-5, with D possibly called TRBD1 or TRBD2 (5 bases each). Deletions cut 5 bases from V and 5 bases from J, with 18 bases between. The CDR3 is 15 residues long. Looked up from germline, CDR1 is MDHEN and CDR2 is SYDVKM. The CDR3 loop is CASSIPGAGLETQYF. CDR3 coding DNA: TGTGCCAGCAGTATACCCGGGGCGGGTCTGGAGACCCAGTACTTC.

This clonotype was counted a few times. The chain joins TRBV9 to TRBJ2-3; 8 bases map to TRBD2. This CDR3 comprises 16 residues. CDR1 is SGDLS and CDR2 is YYNGEE in the germline V gene. V was pared by 7 bases and J by 6 bases, with 16 bases of the junction left unmatched. The CDR3 spells CASSPGSGGALDTQYF. CDR3 in DNA: TGTGCCAGCTCCCCGGGGTCGGGGGGGGCATTGGATACGCAGTATTTT.